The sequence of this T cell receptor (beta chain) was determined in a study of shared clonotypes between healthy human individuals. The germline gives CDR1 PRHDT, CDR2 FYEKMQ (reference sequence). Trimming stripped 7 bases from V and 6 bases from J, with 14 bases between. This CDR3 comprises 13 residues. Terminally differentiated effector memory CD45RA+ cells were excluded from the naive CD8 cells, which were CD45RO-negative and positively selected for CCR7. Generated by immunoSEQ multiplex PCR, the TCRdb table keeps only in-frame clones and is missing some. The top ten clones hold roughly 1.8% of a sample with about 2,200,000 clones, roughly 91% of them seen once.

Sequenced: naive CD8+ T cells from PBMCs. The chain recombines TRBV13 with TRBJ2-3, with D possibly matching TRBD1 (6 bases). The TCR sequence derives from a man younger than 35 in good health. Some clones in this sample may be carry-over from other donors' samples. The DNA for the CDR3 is TGTGCCAGCACCTCAGGGGCTGGGGATACGCAGTATTTT. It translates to CASTSGAGDTQYF.